This TCR beta chain was recorded in a study of blood T cell repertoires in COVID-19. Study-level background: Donors in the United States, Italy and Spain gave samples during acute or convalescent COVID-19. From T cells, B-cell-depleted T cells, or PBMCs came the material, which was cDNA or gDNA.

In the original analysis: Estimation of nucleated cell counts relied on the amplification of reference gene primers. Method: immunoSEQ multiplex PCR; TCRdb's copy keeps in-frame clones and lacks some. V and J calls and clone size are those listed in that table; D and trimming were worked out from the DNA. The table shows 310,000 or so clones, with around 80% occurring only once. Germline CDR1 is SNHLY and CDR2 is FYNNEI. V gave up 5 bases and J gave up 2 bases, with 9 bases separating them. The CDR3 is 13 amino acids. V and J are TRBV2 and TRBJ1-2; no clear D gene. The specimen sequenced was peripheral blood. The source of this sequence is a woman aged 45-65 years with acute or convalescent COVID-19. CDR3 in amino acids: CASSIDVNYGYTF. For the CDR3, the DNA is TGTGCCAGCAGTATAGATGTGAACTATGGCTACACCTTC.